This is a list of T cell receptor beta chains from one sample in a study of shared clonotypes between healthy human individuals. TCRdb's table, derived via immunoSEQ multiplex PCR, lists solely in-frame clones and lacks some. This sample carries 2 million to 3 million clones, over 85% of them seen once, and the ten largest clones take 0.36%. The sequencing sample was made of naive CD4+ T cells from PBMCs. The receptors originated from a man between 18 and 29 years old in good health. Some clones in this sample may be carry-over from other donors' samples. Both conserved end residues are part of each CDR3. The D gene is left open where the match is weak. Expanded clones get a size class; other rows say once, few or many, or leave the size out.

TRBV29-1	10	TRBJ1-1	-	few	CSVVHTEAFF	TGCAGCGTTGTCCACACTGAAGCTTTCTTT
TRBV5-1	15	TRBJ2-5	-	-	CASSLERVGQETQYF	TGCGCCAGCAGCTTGGAGCGGGTCGGCCAAGAGACCCAGTACTTC
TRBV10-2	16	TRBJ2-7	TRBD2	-	CASSDTLGIAGVEQYF	TGCGCCAGCAGTGATACCCTCGGGATAGCGGGAGTCGAGCAGTACTTC
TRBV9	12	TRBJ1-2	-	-	CASSVGPRGYTF	TGTGCCAGCAGCGTAGGCCCGCGCGGCTACACCTTC
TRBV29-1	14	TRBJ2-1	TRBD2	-	CSVVGSGTYNEQFF	TGCAGCGTTGTAGGTAGCGGGACCTACAATGAGCAGTTCTTC
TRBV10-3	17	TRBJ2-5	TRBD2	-	CAIRGVGTSGNPETQYF	TGTGCCATCAGGGGGGTTGGGACTAGCGGGAATCCGGAGACCCAGTACTTC
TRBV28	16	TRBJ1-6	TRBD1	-	CASRPGQGVLGPPLHF	TGTGCCAGCAGACCGGGACAGGGAGTTCTGGGGCCACCCCTCCACTTT
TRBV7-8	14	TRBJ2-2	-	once	CASSLVAGFGELFF	TGTGCCAGCAGCTTAGTTGCGGGGTTCGGGGAGCTGTTTTTT
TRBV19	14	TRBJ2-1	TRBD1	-	CASSWGTVYNEQFF	TGTGCCAGTAGCTGGGGGACAGTTTACAATGAGCAGTTCTTC
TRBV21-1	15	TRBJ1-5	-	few	CASSKGFYSNQPQHF	TGTGCCAGCAGCAAAGGCTTTTATAGCAATCAGCCCCAGCATTTT
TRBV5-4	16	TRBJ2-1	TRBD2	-	CASSLSASGVLNEQFF	TGTGCCAGCAGCTTGTCCGCTAGCGGCGTTCTCAATGAGCAGTTCTTC
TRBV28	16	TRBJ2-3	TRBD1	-	CASSRRDSPSTDTQYF	TGTGCCAGCAGTAGACGGGACAGCCCCAGCACAGATACGCAGTATTTT
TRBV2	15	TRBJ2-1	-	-	CASRDPRSSYNEQFF	TGTGCCAGCAGGGACCCACGGAGCTCCTACAATGAGCAGTTCTTC
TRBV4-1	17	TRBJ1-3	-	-	CASSQVVGVRAGNTIYF	TGCGCCAGCAGCCAAGTTGTGGGGGTTAGGGCTGGAAACACCATATATTTT
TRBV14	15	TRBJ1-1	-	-	CASSHGGGLNTEAFF	TGTGCCAGCAGCCATGGGGGGGGGCTGAACACTGAAGCTTTCTTT
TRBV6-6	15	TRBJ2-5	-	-	CASSYLFSSQETQYF	TGTGCCAGCAGTTACTTGTTCAGTAGCCAAGAGACCCAGTACTTC
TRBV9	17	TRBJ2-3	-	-	CASSAAGLVRATDTQYF	TGTGCCAGCAGCGCCGCGGGACTCGTCCGGGCCACAGATACGCAGTATTTT
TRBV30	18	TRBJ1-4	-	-	CAWSVALIGQSINEKLFF	TGTGCCTGGAGTGTCGCTCTTATCGGACAGAGTATTAATGAAAAACTGTTTTTT
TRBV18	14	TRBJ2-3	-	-	CASSPRLDTDTQYF	TGTGCCAGCTCACCGCGACTAGACACAGATACGCAGTATTTT
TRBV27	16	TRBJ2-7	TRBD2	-	CASSTLPGTISYEQYF	TGTGCCAGCAGTACCCTCCCGGGGACTATTTCCTACGAGCAGTACTTC
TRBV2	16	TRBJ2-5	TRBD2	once	CASRQETSGSQETQYF	TGTGCCAGCCGACAAGAGACCAGCGGGAGCCAGGAGACCCAGTACTTC
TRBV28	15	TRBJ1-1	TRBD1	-	CASSPPGGMNTEAFF	TGTGCCAGCAGTCCCCCAGGGGGGATGAACACTGAAGCTTTCTTT
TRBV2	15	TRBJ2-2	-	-	CASSQFTGNTGELFF	TGTGCCAGCAGTCAATTCACAGGGAACACCGGGGAGCTGTTTTTT
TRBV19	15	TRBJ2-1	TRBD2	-	CASSMAGGSYNEQFF	TGTGCCAGTAGTATGGCGGGAGGCTCCTACAATGAGCAGTTCTTC
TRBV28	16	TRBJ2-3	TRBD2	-	CASSFGAGVAADTQYF	TGTGCCAGCAGTTTTGGGGCGGGAGTGGCGGCAGATACGCAGTATTTT
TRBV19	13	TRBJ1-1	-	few	CASSTGIWTEAFF	TGTGCCAGTAGTACAGGTATTTGGACTGAAGCTTTCTTT
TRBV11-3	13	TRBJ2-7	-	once	CASSLRSSREQYF	TGTGCCAGCAGCCTAAGGTCCAGCCGCGAGCAGTACTTC
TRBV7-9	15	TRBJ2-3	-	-	CASSLSGPSTDTQYF	TGTGCCAGCAGCTTATCCGGCCCAAGCACAGATACGCAGTATTTT
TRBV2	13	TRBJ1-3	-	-	CASNSGAGNTIYF	TGTGCCAGCAACTCGGGGGCGGGAAACACCATATATTTT
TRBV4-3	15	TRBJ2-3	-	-	CASSQDRGGSDTQYF	TGCGCCAGCAGCCAAGATAGGGGGGGTTCAGATACGCAGTATTTT
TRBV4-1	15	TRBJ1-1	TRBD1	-	CASSPTRDRNTEAFF	TGCGCCAGCAGCCCTACCCGGGACAGGAACACTGAAGCTTTCTTT
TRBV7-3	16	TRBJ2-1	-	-	CASSPGGTAGYNEQFF	TGTGCCAGCAGCCCCGGGGGGACAGCGGGATACAATGAGCAGTTCTTC
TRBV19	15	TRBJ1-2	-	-	CASTQSGRIPYGYTF	TGTGCCAGTACCCAATCAGGACGGATCCCCTATGGCTACACCTTC
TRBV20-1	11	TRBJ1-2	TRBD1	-	CSAGTGYGYTF	TGCAGTGCTGGGACAGGCTATGGCTACACCTTC
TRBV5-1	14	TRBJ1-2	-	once	CASSKDTGRGGYTF	TGCGCCAGCAGCAAGGACACAGGGAGGGGCGGCTACACCTTC
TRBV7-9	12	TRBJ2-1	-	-	CASSIDRHEQFF	TGTGCCAGCAGCATTGATCGACATGAGCAGTTCTTC
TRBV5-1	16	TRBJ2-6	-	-	CASSAQGYSGANVLTF	TGCGCCAGCAGCGCCCAGGGGTACTCTGGGGCCAACGTCCTGACTTTC
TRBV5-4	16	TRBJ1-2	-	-	CASSYLTGSYNYGYTF	TGTGCCAGCAGCTACCTCACAGGCTCCTATAACTATGGCTACACCTTC
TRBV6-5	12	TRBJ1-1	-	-	CASATSNTEAFF	TGTGCCAGCGCGACATCGAACACTGAAGCTTTCTTT
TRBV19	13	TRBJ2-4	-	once	CASSIWGEDIQYF	TGTGCCAGTAGTATCTGGGGGGAAGACATTCAGTACTTC
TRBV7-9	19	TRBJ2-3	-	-	CASSLDGGTASPSTDTQYF	TGTGCCAGCAGCCTGGATGGGGGTACCGCGTCCCCTAGCACAGATACGCAGTATTTT
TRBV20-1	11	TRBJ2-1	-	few	CSARGQWGQFF	TGCAGTGCTAGAGGACAGTGGGGGCAGTTCTTC
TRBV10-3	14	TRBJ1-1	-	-	CAISSRVGDTEAFF	TGTGCCATCAGTTCCAGGGTGGGGGACACTGAAGCTTTCTTT
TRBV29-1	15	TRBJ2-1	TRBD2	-	CSGGHSGRFSNEQFF	TGCAGCGGAGGGCATAGCGGGAGATTTTCCAATGAGCAGTTCTTC
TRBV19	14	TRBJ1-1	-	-	CASKKRGGNTEAFF	TGTGCCAGTAAAAAGAGGGGCGGGAACACTGAAGCTTTCTTT
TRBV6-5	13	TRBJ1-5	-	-	CASSGVSNQPQHF	TGTGCCAGCAGTGGGGTTTCCAATCAGCCCCAGCATTTT
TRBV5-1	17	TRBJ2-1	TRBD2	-	CASSLAQTSGIDNEQFF	TGCGCCAGCAGCTTGGCGCAGACTAGCGGGATAGACAATGAGCAGTTCTTC
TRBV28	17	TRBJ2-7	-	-	CASSLNSPSRGRDEQYF	TGTGCCAGCAGTTTAAATTCCCCGAGCAGGGGTCGGGATGAGCAGTACTTC
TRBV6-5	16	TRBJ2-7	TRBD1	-	CASSYNRDRGYYEQYF	TGTGCCAGCAGTTACAACCGGGACAGGGGGTATTACGAGCAGTACTTC
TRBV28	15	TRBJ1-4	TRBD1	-	CASSPDRGANEKLFF	TGTGCCAGCAGTCCCGACAGGGGAGCTAATGAAAAACTGTTTTTT
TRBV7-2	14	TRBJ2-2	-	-	CASSPQGGTGELFF	TGTGCCAGCAGCCCCCAAGGGGGCACCGGGGAGCTGTTTTTT
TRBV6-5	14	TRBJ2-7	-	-	CATQGSADSYEQYF	TGTGCCACCCAGGGTAGCGCCGACTCCTACGAGCAGTACTTC